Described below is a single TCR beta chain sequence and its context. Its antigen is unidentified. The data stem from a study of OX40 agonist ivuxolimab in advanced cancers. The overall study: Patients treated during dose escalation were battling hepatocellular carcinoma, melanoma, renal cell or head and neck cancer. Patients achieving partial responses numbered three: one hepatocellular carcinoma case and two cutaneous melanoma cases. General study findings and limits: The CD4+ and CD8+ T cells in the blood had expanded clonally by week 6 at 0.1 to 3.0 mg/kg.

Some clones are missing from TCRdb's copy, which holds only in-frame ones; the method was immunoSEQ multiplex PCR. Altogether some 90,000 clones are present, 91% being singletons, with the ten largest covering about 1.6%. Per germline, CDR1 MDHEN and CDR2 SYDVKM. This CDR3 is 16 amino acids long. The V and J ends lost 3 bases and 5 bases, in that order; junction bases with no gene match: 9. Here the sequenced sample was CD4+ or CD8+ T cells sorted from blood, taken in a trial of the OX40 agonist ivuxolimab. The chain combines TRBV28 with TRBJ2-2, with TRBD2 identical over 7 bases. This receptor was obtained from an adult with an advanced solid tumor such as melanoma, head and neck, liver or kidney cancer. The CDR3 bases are TGTGCCAGCAGTTTTAGTGGGAGGGCAGGTACCGGGGAGCTGTTTTTT. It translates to CASSFSGRAGTGELFF.